The TCR beta chain described here comes from a study of cytomegalovirus exposure and HLA in healthy donors. This clone appeared once. Whereas donors were nominally healthy upon sampling, unrecorded immune exposures were probable. This PCR relied on a set of 60 Vbeta primers and 13 Jbeta primers. TCRdb keeps only in-frame clones here, not all; method: immunoSEQ multiplex PCR. The profile covers 100,000 to 150,000 clones, with under 85% appearing a single time and 4% to 5% taken by the ten largest. The germline V gene encodes CDR1 SGHRS and CDR2 YFSETQ. V was cut by 0 bases and J by 8 bases, with 17 bases left in between. There are 15 residues in the CDR3.

The genes are TRBV5-1 and TRBJ1-2; a possible D gene is TRBD1 (5 bases). Sample: PBMCs. This clonotype was obtained from a woman aged 45-60 years in good health and CMV-seropositive. For the CDR3, the DNA is TGCGCCAGCAGCTTGGTTTGGCAGGGCCTCACCGGCTACACCTTC. This translates into CASSLVWQGLTGYTF.